These 13 T cell receptor beta chains were all obtained from the same sample, sequenced in a study of shared clonotypes between healthy human individuals. TCRdb keeps only in-frame clones here, not all; method: immunoSEQ multiplex PCR. This sample has about 990,000 clones, with approximately 80% found just once. Material: memory CD4+ T cells from PBMCs. The sample's subset: CD45RA-negative fraction. The receptors originated from a man aged 18-30 years in good health. Some clones in this sample may be carry-over from other donors' samples.

V gene TRBV9 combines with J gene TRBJ1-2, with D tentatively TRBD1 (5 bases). The V gene's germline CDR1 is SGDLS and CDR2 YYNGEE. V lost 0 bases and J 2 bases, leaving 11 bases between the germline ends. The CDR3 totals 15 residues. CDR3 coding DNA: TGTGCCAGCAGCGTAGACGTAGCAGGGAACTATGGCTACACCTTC. This translates into CASSVDVAGNYGYTF.

J is TRBJ1-2 and V is TRBV5-1; 7 nucleotides line up with TRBD1. V was pared by 0 bases and J by 6 bases, with 11 bases of the junction left unmatched. This CDR3 is 16 amino acids long. Germline CDR1 reads SGHRS; CDR2 reads YFSETQ. CDR3 bases: TGCGCCAGCAGCTTGGGGGACAGCTACCCAAACCATGGCTACACCTTC. Encoded protein: CASSLGDSYPNHGYTF.

The chain links TRBV15 to TRBJ2-7; TRBD2 matches at 10 bases. The germline V gene has CDR1 LNHNV and CDR2 YYDKDF (reference sequence). V was pared by 5 bases and J by 3 bases, with 7 bases of the junction left unmatched. This CDR3 has 15 amino acids. CDR3 amino acids: CATSEIAGGVYEQYF. CDR3 sequence (DNA): TGTGCCACCAGCGAAATAGCGGGAGGAGTCTACGAGCAGTACTTC.

The chain links TRBV29-1 to TRBJ2-2, with D possibly matching TRBD2 (5 bases). Trimming removed 7 bases at V and 13 bases at J, with 28 bases between. Germline V CDR1 and CDR2: SQVTM, ANQGSEA. This CDR3 is built from 15 residues. The CDR3 sequence: CSADTLKDDGRGLFF. The CDR3 DNA reads TGCAGCGCTGACACGTTGAAGGACGACGGTCGGGGGCTGTTTTTT.

Regarding this clone: The same CDR3 also results from other DNA sequences found in this sample. Here the CDR3 reads CASSPGTSGSYNEQFF. The CDR3, as DNA: TGTGCCAGCTCACCCGGGACTAGCGGGAGCTACAATGAGCAGTTCTTC. V usage is TRBV18 and J usage is TRBJ2-1; 14 nucleotides align to TRBD2. The V segment lost 3 bases and the J segment 3 bases; nucleotides outside the gene matches: 1. Germline CDR1 KGHSH, CDR2 LQKENI. This CDR3 has 16 residues.

Comment on this clone: A single base separates this from a much larger clone, so it may be a read error. The J gene is TRBJ2-7, the V gene TRBV5-5; 10 bases are shared with TRBD2. Germline V CDR1 and CDR2: SGHKS, YYEKEE (reference sequence). The CDR3 runs 15 residues. The V segment lost 0 bases and the J segment 0 bases; nucleotides outside the gene matches: 0. DNA for the CDR3: TGTGCCAGCAGCTTGGGACTAGCGGGCTCCTACGAGCAGTACTTC. Its translation is CASSLGLAGSYEQYF.

The chain employs TRBV9 and TRBJ1-2; 9 nucleotides line up with TRBD1. The CDR3 totals 17 residues. Losses at the gene ends were 3 bases for V and 2 bases for J; bases not matched to a gene: 11. CDR1 SGDLS and CDR2 YYNGEE come from the germline V gene. CDR3 residues: CASSAGSVGTGNYGYTF. The CDR3 region has the DNA TGTGCCAGCAGCGCTGGATCGGTCGGGACAGGGAACTATGGCTACACCTTC.

This chain connects TRBV7-8 to TRBJ1-5; 7 bases are shared with TRBD1. The V and J ends lost 5 bases and 3 bases, in that order; junction bases with no gene match: 4. The CDR3 length is 14 residues. Germline CDR1 and CDR2: SGHVS and FQNEAQ. CDR3 nucleotide sequence: TGTGCCAGCAGCAGGACAGGAAACAATCAGCCCCAGCATTTT. Translation gives CASSRTGNNQPQHF.

This chain links TRBV7-9 with TRBJ1-2, with D perhaps TRBD1 (6 bases). This CDR3 region has 14 residues. V lost 5 bases and J lost 2, with 12 bases in between. Germline V gives CDR1 SEHNR, CDR2 FQNEAQ (reference sequence). The chain's CDR3 is CASSLQGDNYGYTF. In nucleotides, the CDR3 is TGTGCCAGCAGCCTACAGGGAGACAACTATGGCTACACCTTC.

The chain joins TRBV4-3 to TRBJ2-5; TRBD2 agrees at 11 bases. The CDR3 spans 15 residues. The V segment lost 2 bases and the J segment 5 bases; nucleotides outside the gene matches: 4. Germline-derived CDR1 and CDR2 are LGHNA and YSLEER. In DNA, the CDR3 is TGCGCCAGCAGCCAAACTAGCGGGAGTGGTGAGACCCAGTACTTC. Encoded protein: CASSQTSGSGETQYF.

This clone was recorded a few times. This chain uses TRBV7-7 with TRBJ2-2; 11 nucleotides match TRBD2. With V trimmed by 3 bases and J by 6 bases, 15 bases remained unmatched. This CDR3 has 19 amino acids. Germline values: CDR1 SSHAT, CDR2 FNYEAQ (reference sequence). This CDR3 is CASSFVPGLAADLPGELFF. In nucleotides, the CDR3 is TGTGCCAGCAGCTTTGTCCCGGGACTAGCGGCCGACCTCCCCGGGGAGCTGTTTTTT.

This clone has more than one count but fewer than ten. This chain uses TRBV7-6 with TRBJ1-1; 7 nucleotides match TRBD1. Germline CDR1 SGHVS, CDR2 FNYEAQ. The trim removed 4 bases at V and 10 bases at J, leaving 9 bases unmatched. The CDR3 runs 13 residues. The CDR3 nucleotides are TGTGCCAGCAGCTCACCGGGACAGTACAGAGCTTTCTTT. This codes for CASSSPGQYRAFF.

This clone has a single count. V usage is TRBV18 and J usage is TRBJ1-1, with TRBD1 as a possible D gene (5 bases). Looked up from germline, CDR1 is KGHSH and CDR2 is LQKENI. Trimming took 1 base from V and 10 from J, leaving 19 bases between them. The CDR3 is 15 residues long. The CDR3: CASSPRGSIGGSAFF. The DNA for the CDR3 is TGTGCCAGCTCACCACGGGGCTCGATCGGGGGGTCAGCTTTCTTT.